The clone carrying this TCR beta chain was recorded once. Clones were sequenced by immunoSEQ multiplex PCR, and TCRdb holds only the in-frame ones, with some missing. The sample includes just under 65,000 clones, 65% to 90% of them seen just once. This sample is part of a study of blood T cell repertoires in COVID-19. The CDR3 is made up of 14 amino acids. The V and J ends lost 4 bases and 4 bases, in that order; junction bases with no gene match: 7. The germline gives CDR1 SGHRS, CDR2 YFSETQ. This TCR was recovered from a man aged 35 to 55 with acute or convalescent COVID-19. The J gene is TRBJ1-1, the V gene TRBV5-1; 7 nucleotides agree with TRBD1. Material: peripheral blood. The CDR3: CASSQQGTTTEAFF. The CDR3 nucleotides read TGCGCCAGCAGCCAACAGGGGACAACCACTGAAGCTTTCTTT.